The 7 T cell receptor beta chains below come from one sample, sequenced in a study of blood T cell repertoires in COVID-19. Some clones are missing from TCRdb's copy, which holds only in-frame ones; the method was immunoSEQ multiplex PCR. The sample comprises approximately 72,000 clones, approximately 85% of which are singletons, and approximately 35% rests with the top ten. Sample: peripheral blood. Receptors originate from a woman at least 80 years old with active or convalescent COVID-19.

The V call is TRBV5-1, the J call TRBJ2-7, with D possibly being TRBD2 (6 bases). The V and J ends lost 1 base and 5 bases respectively, with 13 bases between them. CDR1 SGHRS and CDR2 YFSETQ come from the germline V gene. The CDR3 consists of 14 residues. For the CDR3, the DNA is TGCGCCAGCAGCTTGCCCGGCGGGGCAAACGAGCAGTACTTC. Amino acids: CASSLPGGANEQYF.

CDR3 sequence (DNA): TGTGCCAGCAGTGGACTAGATTGGGAGGAGACCCAGTACTTC. It translates to CASSGLDWEETQYF. The rearrangement joins TRBV6-2 or TRBV6-3 to TRBJ2-5, with 7 nucleotides matching TRBD2. V was pared by 5 bases and J by 5 bases, with 8 bases of the junction left unmatched. Germline-derived CDR1 and CDR2 are MNHEY and SVGEGT. The CDR3 length is 14 residues.

The V and J genes are TRBV4-3 and TRBJ1-2; 12 bases line up with TRBD1. Germline V gene data show CDR1 as LGHNA and CDR2 as YSLEER. J gave up 7 bases and V 4 bases, and 13 bases lay outside the gene matches. The length of the CDR3 is 17 residues. The CDR3 nucleotides read TGCGCCAGCAGCCGGCTATCGATGCGGGACAGGGGGCCTGGCTACACCTTC. It yields the protein CASSRLSMRDRGPGYTF.

The chain carries TRBV10-2 and TRBJ2-1, with D maybe TRBD2 (6 bases). CDR1 WSHSY and CDR2 SAAADI come from the germline V gene. The CDR3 covers 12 residues. V dropped 6 bases and J dropped 11 bases, with 14 bases sitting between them. CDR3 protein: CASSLIAAQQFF. The CDR3, as DNA: TGCGCCAGCAGCTTGATAGCGGCTCAGCAGTTCTTC.

This chain links TRBV30 with TRBJ1-1; tentatively, D is TRBD1 (5 bases). Deletions cut 3 bases from V and 1 base from J, with 9 bases between. The CDR3 runs to 13 residues. The germline gives CDR1 GTSNPN, CDR2 SVGIG (reference sequence). The CDR3: CAWSETANTEAFF. In DNA form, the CDR3 reads TGTGCCTGGAGCGAGACAGCGAACACTGAAGCTTTCTTT.

The chain links TRBV5-5 to TRBJ2-5, with TRBD1 matching 8 bases. CDR1 SGHKS and CDR2 YYEKEE come from the germline V gene (reference sequence). V was pared by 0 bases and J by 4 bases, with 5 bases of the junction left unmatched. CDR3 length equals 15 residues. CDR3 bases: TGTGCCAGCAGCTTGGGGCAGGGGGCGGCAGAGACCCAGTACTTC. Translated, it gives CASSLGQGAAETQYF.

The gene calls are TRBV27 and TRBJ2-7, with D possibly TRBD2 on 6 matching bases. The CDR3 extends over 16 amino acids. V was pared by 4 bases and J by 0 bases, with 16 bases between. The germline CDR1 and CDR2 sequences are MNHEY and SMNVEV (reference sequence). This CDR3 reads CASSSFDGGISYEQYF. The CDR3 coding sequence is TGTGCCAGCAGTTCTTTCGACGGGGGTATCTCCTACGAGCAGTACTTC.